The clone carrying this T cell receptor beta chain was seen a single time. The antigen is unknown. V shed 6 bases, J shed 6 bases, and the junction held 6 bases outside the gene matches. Germline lookup yields CDR1 SNHLY and CDR2 FYNNEI. CDR3 length: 15 amino acids. The sample belongs to a study of T cell responses to AZD1222 COVID-19 vaccine. Study-wide points: Donors, mostly white British, included more females; clonal diversity was possibly underestimated. Per reports, nearly half of all spike-specific TCRs target regions that are unmutated in variants. Baseline serology detected seropositivity in only a handful of AZD1222 recipients.

Assay used: immunoSEQ multiplex PCR; TCRdb lists only in-frame clones, some missing. The data show about 150,000 clones, 80% to 95% seen once. J is TRBJ1-5 and V is TRBV2; 12 bases match TRBD1. The source material was peripheral blood, sampled on day 0 of AZD1222 vaccination. The TCR sequence derives from an adult in good health. CDR3 loop: CASREGQGASQPQHF. CDR3 in DNA: TGTGCCAGCAGGGAGGGACAGGGGGCAAGTCAGCCCCAGCATTTT.